These 21 T cell receptor beta chains originate from one sample sequenced in a study of vaccination effects on CD4 cells after COVID-19. No antigens are known for them. Generated by immunoSEQ multiplex PCR, the TCRdb table keeps only in-frame clones and is missing some. The sample shows roughly 21,000 clones, more than 65% of them seen only once. Sequencing in the ViraFEST assay came after antigen-specific CD4+ T cells had been expanded with viral peptide pools, which were used to stimulate PBMC. CD4+ T cells were isolated after around 10 days of culture. Nucleocapsid antibodies were negative in the vaccine recipients, who had never had SARS-CoV-2 infection. Sample: CD4+ T cells from PBMCs cultured with HCoV-NL63 spike peptides, taken before COVID-19 vaccination. These TCRs come from a human donor who received a COVID-19 vaccine.

The sample holds one count of this clone. The chain carries TRBV12-3 or TRBV12-4 and TRBJ2-7; 9 bases map to TRBD2. This CDR3 contains 13 residues. Trimming at V came to 4 bases and at J to 9 bases, leaving 7 bases not matched to a gene. The CDR3 region is CASSSRIAGVQYF. CDR3 in DNA: TGTGCCAGCAGTTCCAGGATAGCGGGAGTGCAGTACTTC.

The chain has TRBV6-6 and TRBJ2-3; unclear D gene. The CDR3 loop spans 12 amino acids. Trimming shortened V by 6 bases and J by 7 bases, and 11 bases separated the two germline ends. Germline lookup yields CDR1 MNHNY and CDR2 SVGAGI (reference sequence). The CDR3, as DNA: TGTGCCAGCAGCTCCGACACCAATACGCAGTATTTT. Protein: CASSSDTNTQYF.

In nucleotides, the CDR3 is TGTGCCAGCAGCCCCAGGGCGAACACTGAAGCTTTCTTT. It specifies CASSPRANTEAFF. This rearrangement joins TRBV3-1 (or the pseudogene TRBV3-2) to TRBJ1-1; D might be TRBD1 (5 bases). V shed 4 bases and J shed 1 base, with 7 bases lying between them. The germline gives CDR1 LGHDT, CDR2 YNNKEL (reference sequence). The CDR3 consists of 13 residues.

The chain recombines TRBV3-1 (or the pseudogene TRBV3-2) with TRBJ1-1, with D perhaps matching TRBD1 (5 bases). V was clipped by 3 bases and J by 1 base, with 12 bases between them. This CDR3 comprises 15 residues. CDR1 and CDR2 (germline): LGHDT, YNNKEL (reference sequence). CDR3 bases: TGTGCCAGCAGCCACCAGACAGCTACGAACACTGAAGCTTTCTTT. Translating it yields CASSHQTATNTEAFF.

The V call is TRBV18, the J call TRBJ2-3, with D possibly TRBD1 on 6 matching bases. CDR1 KGHSH and CDR2 LQKENI come from the germline V gene. CDR3 length: 16 amino acids. Trimming took off 0 bases at V and 0 bases at J, with 10 bases between the two ends. CDR3 nucleotide sequence: TGTGCCAGCTCACCACCCCGCCAGGGGAGCACAGATACGCAGTATTTT. Its translation is CASSPPRQGSTDTQYF.

DNA for the CDR3: TGTGCCAGTAGTGGCCCCCCTCGGGGAACTGAAGCTTTCTTT. It is translated as CASSGPPRGTEAFF. The V call is TRBV19, the J call TRBJ1-1; D is undetermined. Germline V gene data show CDR1 as LNHDA and CDR2 as SQIVND (reference sequence). The CDR3 is made up of 14 amino acids. V was clipped by 5 bases and J by 5 bases, with 15 bases between them.

The chain recombines TRBV7-8 with TRBJ2-5; D might be TRBD2 (5 bases). V was trimmed by 2 bases and J by 4 bases, leaving 5 bases between them. The CDR3 sequence is 12 residues long. In germline, CDR1 is SGHVS, CDR2 FQNEAQ. CDR3 sequence (DNA): TGTGCCAGCAGCTTAAGCGGAGAGACCCAGTACTTC. Protein: CASSLSGETQYF.

This clone was detected only a few times. This chain links TRBV7-9 with TRBJ1-3; 9 positions match TRBD1. CDR1 is SEHNR and CDR2 is FQNEAQ in the germline V gene (reference sequence). The CDR3 runs to 14 residues. V lost 5 bases, J lost 6 bases, and 5 bases stayed unmatched. The CDR3 protein is CASSPGQGPNTIYF. CDR3 in DNA: TGTGCCAGCAGCCCCGGACAGGGGCCAAACACCATATATTTT.

The chain links TRBV19 to TRBJ1-5; D possibly corresponds to TRBD1 (5 bases). Trimming took off 6 bases at V and 3 bases at J, with 12 bases between the two ends. Germline assignment: CDR1 LNHDA and CDR2 SQIVND (reference sequence). The CDR3 covers 14 residues. CDR3 region: CASRPGTHNQPQHF. The CDR3 DNA follows: TGTGCCAGTAGACCCGGGACTCACAATCAGCCCCAGCATTTT.

The chain links TRBV20-1 to TRBJ1-5; a possible D gene is TRBD1 (6 bases). There are 14 residues in the CDR3. CDR1 and CDR2 from the germline V gene are DFQATT and SNEGSKA (reference sequence). Deletions cut 3 bases from V and 3 bases from J, with 12 bases between. The CDR3 protein is CSASRGQLNQPQHF. For the CDR3, the DNA is TGCAGTGCTAGTCGCGGACAGCTCAATCAGCCCCAGCATTTT.

The J gene is TRBJ2-1, the V gene TRBV5-1; 8 nucleotides agree with TRBD2. J gave up 14 bases and V 2 bases, and 6 bases lay outside the gene matches. Per the germline V gene, CDR1 is SGHRS and CDR2 is YFSETQ. The CDR3 extends over 12 amino acids. CDR3 sequence reads: CASSLAGGAEFF. DNA for the CDR3: TGCGCCAGCAGCTTAGCCGGGGGGGCTGAGTTCTTC.

This clone was detected a few times. The chain recombines TRBV2 with TRBJ2-1; D is perhaps TRBD1 (6 bases). V was shortened by 5 bases and J by 3 bases, with 17 bases between the two germline ends. The CDR3 is 16 residues long. CDR1 and CDR2 (germline): SNHLY, FYNNEI. In nucleotides, the CDR3 is TGTGCCAGCAGTCTCGATGCGGACAGTTTCTACAATGAGCAGTTCTTC. It translates to CASSLDADSFYNEQFF.

This clone was picked up a small number of times. The chain combines TRBV6-6 with TRBJ2-7, with TRBD1 matching 8 bases. Germline V gene data show CDR1 as MNHNY and CDR2 as SVGAGI (reference sequence). CDR3 length equals 14 residues. With 4 bases clipped from V and 3 bases from J, the junction kept 5 bases outside the gene matches. The CDR3 sequence is CASSSQGAVYEQYF. The CDR3 DNA follows: TGTGCCAGCAGTTCCCAGGGGGCCGTCTACGAGCAGTACTTC.

The rearrangement uses TRBV5-1 and TRBJ2-5, with 11 bases matching TRBD2. Per the germline V gene, CDR1 is SGHRS and CDR2 is YFSETQ. The J segment lost 7 bases and the V segment lost 0 bases, leaving 11 bases of the junction unmatched. The CDR3 consists of 17 residues. The CDR3 reads CASSLGTSGPTPRTQYF. CDR3 bases: TGCGCCAGCAGCTTGGGGACTAGCGGGCCCACCCCGCGGACCCAGTACTTC.

This clone was seen more than once but under ten times. The J gene is TRBJ1-2, the V gene TRBV5-5, with a tentative D call TRBD1 (6 bases). The CDR3 is made up of 15 amino acids. Germline CDR1 reads SGHKS; CDR2 reads YYEKEE (reference sequence). V was trimmed by 2 bases and J by 1 base, leaving 12 bases between them. CDR3 sequence (DNA): TGTGCCAGCAGCTTACAGGGTACCCTTAACTATGGCTACACCTTC. It yields the protein CASSLQGTLNYGYTF.

The chain joins TRBV10-2 to TRBJ2-7, with D possibly matching TRBD1 (6 bases). The V gene's germline CDR1 is WSHSY and CDR2 SAAADI. Trimming cost V 7 bases and J 6 bases, with 13 bases left between them. The CDR3 loop spans 12 amino acids. The CDR3 protein is CASTGQYGEQYF. In nucleotides, the CDR3 is TGCGCCAGCACCGGACAGTATGGCGAGCAGTACTTC.

This clone was seen more than once but under ten times. The V gene is TRBV6-5, the J gene TRBJ2-7, with 7 bases fitting TRBD2. The CDR3 contains 13 residues. Per germline, CDR1 MNHEY and CDR2 SVGAGI. J was trimmed by 4 bases and V by 7 bases; bases with no gene match: 7. CDR3 region: CASTASGKYEQYF. DNA of the CDR3: TGTGCCAGCACAGCTAGCGGTAAATACGAGCAGTACTTC.

This chain uses TRBV5-6 with TRBJ2-1; 11 bases agree with TRBD2. The ends lost 3 bases at V and 4 bases at J; junction bases unmatched: 3. The CDR3 has 15 amino acids. The germline V gene encodes CDR1 SGHDT and CDR2 YYEEEE. CDR3 DNA sequence: TGTGCCAGCAGCTCGGGACTAGCGGCTTACAATGAGCAGTTCTTC. Protein: CASSSGLAAYNEQFF.

V usage is TRBV2 and J usage is TRBJ2-2; 10 bases match TRBD2. J gave up 4 bases and V 6 bases, and 5 bases lay outside the gene matches. This CDR3 spans 15 amino acids. Germline values: CDR1 SNHLY, CDR2 FYNNEI. The CDR3 DNA reads TGTGCCAGCAGAGGAAGCGGGAGGGCCACCGGGGAGCTGTTTTTT. This sequence encodes CASRGSGRATGELFF. Filled out from reference TRBV2 and TRBJ2-2, the complete variable domain reads EPEVTQTPSHQVTQMGQEVILRCVPISNHLYFYWYRQILGQKVEFLVSFYNNEISEKSEIFDDQFSVERPDGSNFTLKIRSTKLEDSAMYFCASRGSGRATGELFFGEGSRLTVL.

The chain employs TRBV27 and TRBJ2-3, with TRBD1 matching over 8 bases. This CDR3 region has 15 residues. V trimming: 5 bases; J trimming: 5 bases; junction bases outside the gene matches: 9. Germline lookup yields CDR1 MNHEY and CDR2 SMNVEV (reference sequence). This CDR3 is CASSPTRTGRDTQYF. CDR3 nucleotide sequence: TGTGCCAGCAGTCCTACCCGGACAGGGAGAGATACGCAGTATTTT.

J is TRBJ2-7 and V is TRBV10-3; D possibly uses TRBD1 or TRBD2 (5 bases each). With 5 bases removed from V and 5 bases from J, the gap between germline ends came to 10 bases. The CDR3 is 12 residues long. The germline gives CDR1 ENHRY, CDR2 SYGVKD. CDR3 nucleotides: TGTGCCATCAGTTGGGACGTCAACGAGCAGTACTTC. Its translation is CAISWDVNEQYF.